Below are 30 T cell receptor beta chains sequenced from a single sample in a study of blood T cell repertoires in COVID-19. Using immunoSEQ multiplex PCR, the repertoire was profiled, and TCRdb retains in-frame clones only, with some absent. The table lists some 210,000 clones, approximately 80% of them singletons. The sequencing input was PBMCs or T cells enriched from blood (not recorded which). All receptors derive from a man under 40 with acute COVID-19.

This clone has a single count. The chain has TRBV5-4 and TRBJ2-2; D might be TRBD1 (5 bases). Germline assignment: CDR1 SGHNT and CDR2 YYREEE (reference sequence). V was pared by 3 bases and J by 6 bases, with 12 bases between. CDR3 length equals 14 residues. CDR3 amino acids: CASSSKGVPGELFF. For the CDR3, the DNA is TGTGCCAGCAGCTCAAAAGGGGTTCCCGGGGAGCTGTTTTTT.

The rearrangement links TRBV20-1 to TRBJ2-7, with D maybe TRBD2 (5 bases). The CDR3 has 16 residues. Per germline, CDR1 DFQATT and CDR2 SNEGSKA (reference sequence). V gave up 3 bases and J gave up 3 bases, with 21 bases separating them. As DNA, the CDR3 is TGCAGTGCTAGTTGGGAGACCCTACCCCGTCTCTACGAGCAGTACTTC. Translated, it gives CSASWETLPRLYEQYF.

The rearrangement joins TRBV2 to TRBJ1-6, with 9 nucleotides matching TRBD1. The CDR3 is 14 amino acids. CDR1 and CDR2 from the germline V gene are SNHLY and FYNNEI. V dropped 9 bases and J dropped 7; count of bases not matched to a gene: 7. CDR3 in DNA: TGTGCCAGGGGGGGAACAGGGGGCAATTCACCCCTCCACTTT. Translating gives CARGGTGGNSPLHF.

J is TRBJ1-3 and V is TRBV3-1 (or the pseudogene TRBV3-2); D remains unclear. This CDR3 contains 15 residues. Germline CDR1 reads LGHDT; CDR2 reads YNNKEL (reference sequence). The ends were cut back, 11 bases at V and 2 bases at J, with 19 bases in the middle. Written as DNA, the CDR3 is TGTGCCGCCTCAAGGCAGCGGGCTCCTGGAAACACCATATATTTT. Translation gives CAASRQRAPGNTIYF.

The chain carries TRBV28 and TRBJ2-7, with unresolved D. V was pared by 7 bases and J by 5 bases, with 9 bases between. Looked up from germline, CDR1 is MDHEN and CDR2 is SYDVKM. The CDR3 is 11 residues long. CDR3 bases: TGTGCCAGCACGACTTCCCACGAGCAGTACTTC. Residues: CASTTSHEQYF.

This clone occurred once. The rearrangement joins TRBV5-4 to TRBJ2-7; maybe TRBD1 (6 bases). The V gene lost 2 bases and the J gene lost 6 bases, with 15 bases spanning the gap. Germline V CDR1 and CDR2: SGHNT, YYREEE (reference sequence). The CDR3 is 14 amino acids. CDR3 in amino acids: CASSFSGQGSEQYF. In nucleotides, the CDR3 is TGTGCCAGCAGCTTTTCCGGGCAGGGGAGCGAGCAGTACTTC.

This rearrangement joins TRBV9 to TRBJ2-5, with TRBD2 identical over 7 bases. CDR1 is SGDLS and CDR2 is YYNGEE in the germline V gene. V dropped 1 base and J dropped 1; count of bases not matched to a gene: 16. The CDR3 loop spans 19 amino acids. CDR3 loop: CASSVTAGENLGGQETQYF. CDR3 sequence (DNA): TGTGCCAGCAGCGTAACGGCGGGGGAGAACCTCGGGGGCCAAGAGACCCAGTACTTC.

This rearrangement joins TRBV3-1 (or the pseudogene TRBV3-2) to TRBJ2-7; D may be TRBD1 (5 bases). The CDR3 loop spans 15 amino acids. The ends were cut back, 4 bases at V and 2 bases at J, with 15 bases in the middle. Looked up from germline, CDR1 is LGHDT and CDR2 is YNNKEL (reference sequence). In DNA form, the CDR3 reads TGTGCCAGCAGCCCCGACAGTTCTCCTACCTACGAGCAGTACTTC. Amino acid sequence: CASSPDSSPTYEQYF.

The rearrangement uses TRBV5-6 and TRBJ1-1, with 8 bases lining up with TRBD1. Germline lookup yields CDR1 SGHDT and CDR2 YYEEEE. The CDR3 spans 18 residues. J was trimmed by 6 bases and V by 6 bases; bases with no gene match: 22. The CDR3 region has the DNA TGTGCCAGCACCCTAAGCGGGGCAGGGGGCTTACCTATGCCTGAAGCTTTCTTT. As protein: CASTLSGAGGLPMPEAFF.

The V and J genes are TRBV11-1 and TRBJ2-2; 8 bases map to TRBD1. CDR1 is SGHAT and CDR2 is FQDESV in the germline V gene (reference sequence). J lost 7 bases, V lost 4 bases, and 8 bases had no gene match. The CDR3 spans 15 residues. CDR3 protein: CASSSWQGAVGELFF. Written as DNA, the CDR3 is TGTGCCAGCAGCTCATGGCAGGGGGCTGTCGGGGAGCTGTTTTTT.

CDR3 DNA sequence: TGTGCCAGCAGTGAATTTGAGGTTCCCACTGAAGCTTTCTTT. Residues: CASSEFEVPTEAFF. The gene calls are TRBV2 and TRBJ1-1; D is ambiguous. Trimming removed 2 bases from V and 4 bases from J, with 11 bases in between. Germline V lookup: CDR1 SNHLY, CDR2 FYNNEI. The CDR3 runs 14 residues.

This chain links TRBV6-1 with TRBJ1-5; a possible D gene is TRBD1 (5 bases). This CDR3 is built from 15 residues. The germline V gene has CDR1 MNHNS and CDR2 SASEGT. V gave up 3 bases and J gave up 2 bases, with 11 bases separating them. The CDR3: CASSEMGLGNQPQHF. The CDR3 DNA follows: TGTGCCAGCAGTGAGATGGGGCTAGGCAATCAGCCCCAGCATTTT.

The chain uses TRBV5-1 and TRBJ1-2; unclear D gene. Deletions cut 2 bases from V and 0 bases from J, with 5 bases between. This CDR3 is 13 amino acids long. Germline values: CDR1 SGHRS, CDR2 YFSETQ. This CDR3 is CASSLQPNYGYTF. The CDR3 DNA follows: TGCGCCAGCAGCTTACAGCCTAACTATGGCTACACCTTC.

This chain joins TRBV27 and TRBJ1-1, with a possible D match to TRBD1 (6 bases). V lost 3 bases, J lost 7 bases, and 18 bases lay in between. The CDR3 contains 15 residues. Looked up from germline, CDR1 is MNHEY and CDR2 is SMNVEV (reference sequence). The CDR3 loop reads CASSLGVGGRSEAFF. The CDR3 bases are TGTGCCAGCAGTTTGGGCGTCGGGGGGCGGAGTGAAGCTTTCTTT.

The rearrangement links TRBV19 to TRBJ1-2; 9 bases align to TRBD1. The CDR3 runs to 13 residues. V gave up 6 bases and J gave up 6 bases; unmatched junction bases: 5. CDR1 and CDR2 (germline): LNHDA, SQIVND (reference sequence). CDR3 sequence (DNA): TGTGCCAGTAGAACCGGGACAGGGAATGGCTACACCTTC. Encoded protein: CASRTGTGNGYTF.

The CDR3 here is CASINQGAKETQYF. The CDR3 DNA reads TGTGCCAGCATCAACCAGGGGGCAAAAGAGACCCAGTACTTC. The chain carries TRBV7-9 and TRBJ2-5; 8 bases agree with TRBD1. CDR1 is SEHNR, CDR2 FQNEAQ, per germline (reference sequence). The CDR3 is 14 amino acids. The V segment lost 7 bases and the J segment 3 bases; nucleotides outside the gene matches: 7.

The rearrangement joins TRBV5-4 to TRBJ1-3; D gene ambiguous. This CDR3 has 11 residues. Trimming removed 9 bases at V and 6 bases at J, with 10 bases between. CDR1 is SGHNT, CDR2 YYREEE, per germline (reference sequence). The DNA of the CDR3 is TGTGCCATCGAGCCCACAAACACCATATATTTT. This codes for CAIEPTNTIYF. The whole variable domain, filled in from reference TRBV5-4 and TRBJ1-3, reads ETGVTQSPTHLIKTRGQQVTLRCSSQSGHNTVSWYQQALGQGPQFIFQYYREEENGRGNFPPRFSGLQFPNYSSELNVNALELDDSALYLCAIEPTNTIYFGEGSWLTVV.

J is TRBJ2-3 and V is TRBV19; TRBD1 agrees at 9 bases. The ends lost 1 base at V and 5 bases at J; junction bases unmatched: 7. The CDR3 length is 16 residues. Germline CDR1 is LNHDA and CDR2 is SQIVND (reference sequence). The CDR3 DNA reads TGTGCCAGTAGTATAGGTACCGGGACAGGGTTAGATACGCAGTATTTT. It encodes CASSIGTGTGLDTQYF.

The rearrangement joins TRBV5-1 to TRBJ2-7, with TRBD1 matching 9 bases. Losses at the gene ends were 5 bases for V and 6 bases for J; bases not matched to a gene: 9. Germline V lookup: CDR1 SGHRS, CDR2 YFSETQ. The CDR3 is 14 residues long. DNA of the CDR3: TGCGCCAGCAGGCTACAGGGGGCCCCCCTCGAGCAGTACTTC. As protein: CASRLQGAPLEQYF. The complete variable domain, with remaining parts taken from reference TRBV5-1 and TRBJ2-7, reads KAGVTQTPRYLIKTRGQQVTLSCSPISGHRSVSWYQQTPGQGLQFLFEYFSETQRNKGNFPGRFSGRQFSNSRSEMNVSTLELGDSALYLCASRLQGAPLEQYFGPGTRLTVT.

The V gene is TRBV28, the J gene TRBJ2-3; D uncertain. The V gene lost 6 bases and the J gene lost 0 bases, with 16 bases spanning the gap. In germline, CDR1 is MDHEN, CDR2 SYDVKM. The CDR3 has 16 amino acids. The CDR3 nucleotides read TGTGCCAGCAGACCAGGCTTCATAACTAGCACAGATACGCAGTATTTT. This gives the protein CASRPGFITSTDTQYF.

The chain employs TRBV3-1 (or the pseudogene TRBV3-2) and TRBJ2-2, with a tentative D call TRBD2 (6 bases). V was pared by 6 bases and J by 1 base, with 15 bases between. Germline V CDR1 and CDR2: LGHDT, YNNKEL (reference sequence). CDR3 length equals 16 residues. The CDR3 protein is CASSNWRGRNTGELFF. The CDR3 nucleotides read TGTGCCAGCAGTAACTGGCGGGGAAGGAACACCGGGGAGCTGTTTTTT.

V and J are TRBV28 and TRBJ2-7; TRBD2 is a possible D gene (5 bases). The CDR3 runs to 16 residues. Germline CDR1 MDHEN, CDR2 SYDVKM. V was clipped by 4 bases and J by 0 bases, with 16 bases between them. The CDR3 DNA reads TGTGCCAGCAGTTACTTCGGAACTAGGTCCTCCTACGAGCAGTACTTC. Its protein product is CASSYFGTRSSYEQYF.

The J gene is TRBJ2-2, the V gene TRBV6-5; D uncertain. The CDR3 length is 14 residues. Deletions cut 7 bases from V and 1 base from J, with 10 bases between. The germline gives CDR1 MNHEY, CDR2 SVGAGI. The CDR3 here is CASTGRRNTGELFF. The DNA of the CDR3 is TGTGCCAGCACCGGCAGGCGGAACACCGGGGAGCTGTTTTTT.

V and J are TRBV27 and TRBJ1-1; possibly TRBD1 for D (5 bases). This CDR3 spans 14 amino acids. Germline loops: CDR1 MNHEY, CDR2 SMNVEV (reference sequence). V lost 5 bases to trimming and J lost 0 bases, with 10 bases between them. CDR3 nucleotides: TGTGCCAGCAGTCGTGACAGTTTGAACACTGAAGCTTTCTTT. Protein product: CASSRDSLNTEAFF.

This clone has only a few counts. The rearrangement joins TRBV24-1 to TRBJ2-1, with D maybe TRBD2 (6 bases). Trimming cost V 2 bases and J 9 bases, with 10 bases left between them. The CDR3 length is 13 residues. From germline, CDR1 is KGHDR and CDR2 SFDVKD. DNA of the CDR3: TGTGCCACCAGTGATTCGGGAGACATTGAGCAGTTCTTC. Encoded protein: CATSDSGDIEQFF.

The V and J genes are TRBV13 and TRBJ2-3; possible D gene TRBD1, 5 bases. The V end lost 4 bases, the J end lost 0 bases, and 14 bases lay between the germline ends. The CDR3 is 16 residues long. The V gene's germline CDR1 is PRHDT and CDR2 FYEKMQ (reference sequence). DNA of the CDR3: TGTGCCAGCAGCTCCTATAAGACAGTGAGCACAGATACGCAGTATTTT. Translating gives CASSSYKTVSTDTQYF.

This chain uses TRBV27 with TRBJ1-4, with 7 bases that match TRBD1. Looked up from germline, CDR1 is MNHEY and CDR2 is SMNVEV (reference sequence). This CDR3 comprises 16 residues. With V trimmed by 5 bases and J by 10 bases, 16 bases remained unmatched. The chain's CDR3 is CASSPRDSGEVRKLFF. For the CDR3, the DNA is TGTGCCAGCAGTCCCCGGGACAGTGGGGAGGTCCGAAAACTGTTTTTT.

This clone has a handful of counts. V and J are TRBV5-1 and TRBJ1-2, with 7 bases identical to TRBD1. The CDR3 extends over 14 amino acids. CDR1 SGHRS and CDR2 YFSETQ come from the germline V gene. The J segment lost 3 bases and the V segment lost 0 bases, leaving 2 bases of the junction unmatched. Here the CDR3 reads CASSLAGQDYGYTF. The CDR3 coding sequence is TGCGCCAGCAGCTTGGCTGGACAGGACTATGGCTACACCTTC.

The chain carries TRBV19 and TRBJ1-2; unclear D gene. Germline values: CDR1 LNHDA, CDR2 SQIVND (reference sequence). The CDR3 runs to 11 residues. Trimming removed 6 bases from V and 7 bases from J, with 9 bases in between. The CDR3 region is CASRNQAGYTF. CDR3 nucleotide sequence: TGTGCCAGTAGGAATCAAGCTGGCTACACCTTC.

This chain links TRBV4-1 with TRBJ1-1, with a weak D call TRBD1 (5 bases). This CDR3 region has 14 residues. Germline CDR1 is MGHRA and CDR2 is YSYEKL. V was clipped by 4 bases and J by 6 bases, with 15 bases between them. CDR3 bases: TGCGCCAGCAGCCTTCCGACAGCCAGGCCTGAAGCTTTCTTT. As protein: CASSLPTARPEAFF.